One sample yielded the 32 T cell receptor beta chains listed below, sequenced in a study of CD8 T cells in ankylosing spondylitis. MiXCR, run by TCRdb on the 5' RACE reads, gives a single entry per CDR3 protein. The data show 250,000 to 350,000 distinct CDR3 sequences, with around 21% seen just once and under 4% held by the top ten. Input material: blood, either unsorted or a sorted T cell fraction (not recorded which). These TCRs come from a female donor with ankylosing spondylitis or in good health (not recorded which).

The V gene is TRBV7-2, the J gene TRBJ1-2; TRBD1 is a possible D gene (5 bases). Per germline, CDR1 SGHTA and CDR2 FQGNSA. This CDR3 comprises 16 residues. V was pared by 4 bases and J by 2 bases, with 17 bases between. The CDR3 bases are TGTGCCAGCAGCTCCCACCCGGGGGGAGGGAACTATGGCTACACCTTC. Protein sequence: CASSSHPGGGNYGYTF.

This clonotype was counted a few times. The genes are TRBV28 and TRBJ2-5, with TRBD2 matching over 12 bases. V dropped 6 bases and J dropped 4; count of bases not matched to a gene: 6. CDR1 MDHEN and CDR2 SYDVKM come from the germline V gene. The CDR3 runs to 15 residues. CDR3 in DNA: TGTGCCAGCAGCTCTAGCGGGAGGGCCGGAGAGACCCAGTACTTC. Its translation is CASSSSGRAGETQYF.

This clonotype was seen many times. The chain is built from TRBV29-1 and TRBJ2-7, with 8 bases lining up with TRBD2. With V trimmed by 4 bases and J by 6 bases, 17 bases remained unmatched. The germline V gene has CDR1 SQVTM and CDR2 ANQGSEA. This CDR3 is built from 16 residues. In DNA, the CDR3 is TGCAGCGTTGTACCCGACTCGGGACTAGGATTGGGCGAGCAGTACTTC. It translates to CSVVPDSGLGLGEQYF.

This chain uses TRBV4-1 with TRBJ2-2; D not resolved. Germline V gene data show CDR1 as MGHRA and CDR2 as YSYEKL. V lost 3 bases and J 5 bases, leaving 10 bases between the germline ends. This CDR3 has 14 residues. The CDR3 reads CASSHQSWTGELFF. The CDR3 region has the DNA TGCGCCAGCAGCCACCAAAGTTGGACCGGGGAGCTGTTTTTT.

This clonotype has just a few counts. The gene calls are TRBV7-2 and TRBJ1-5; D is ambiguous. Trimming took off 1 base at V and 4 bases at J, with 5 bases between the two ends. The CDR3 sequence is 13 residues long. In germline, CDR1 is SGHTA, CDR2 FQGNSA. The CDR3 is CASSLEVNQPQHF. The CDR3 DNA is TGTGCCAGCAGCTTAGAGGTGAATCAGCCCCAGCATTTT.

This clonotype was recorded at least ten times. The V gene is TRBV12-3 or TRBV12-4, the J gene TRBJ2-1; a possible D gene is TRBD2 (6 bases). V gave up 5 bases and J gave up 9 bases, with 11 bases separating them. The CDR3 consists of 12 residues. This CDR3 reads CASSPLASEQFF. CDR3 in DNA: TGTGCCAGCAGTCCACTAGCTAGTGAGCAGTTCTTC.

The genes are TRBV6-1 and TRBJ2-1, with 7 bases that match TRBD2. Germline V lookup: CDR1 MNHNS, CDR2 SASEGT. CDR3 length: 14 residues. The V segment lost 6 bases and the J segment 9 bases; nucleotides outside the gene matches: 11. The CDR3 bases are TGTGCCAGCAGGACCGGGGAGGGGTTCACTGAGCAGTTCTTC. Protein: CASRTGEGFTEQFF.

The genes are TRBV11-2 and TRBJ2-1; a weak D match, TRBD2 (6 bases). This CDR3 spans 15 amino acids. V lost 0 bases, J lost 4 bases, and 10 bases lay in between. Germline V gene sequence: CDR1 SGHAT, CDR2 FQNNGV. The CDR3 DNA follows: TGTGCCAGCAGCTTAGAGGCTAGCGCTTACAATGAGCAGTTCTTC. Translation gives CASSLEASAYNEQFF.

V is TRBV6-2 or TRBV6-3 and J is TRBJ1-6, with D unresolved. V gave up 4 bases and J gave up 9 bases, with 13 bases separating them. This CDR3 is built from 14 residues. Germline V gives CDR1 MNHEY, CDR2 SVGEGT. CDR3 sequence reads: CASSSRWSGSPLHF. DNA of the CDR3: TGTGCCAGCAGTTCCCGGTGGTCTGGTTCACCCCTCCACTTT.

This clonotype was found a few times. V is TRBV20-1 and J is TRBJ2-5; tentatively, D is TRBD2 (6 bases). The CDR3 spans 14 residues. The ends were cut back, 2 bases at V and 6 bases at J, with 16 bases in the middle. CDR1 is DFQATT and CDR2 is SNEGSKA in the germline V gene (reference sequence). CDR3 sequence (DNA): TGCAGTGCTAGAAGGGAGGATTGGGGAAAGACCCAGTACTTC. Its translation: CSARREDWGKTQYF.

This clonotype was counted a few times. The rearrangement uses TRBV6-1 and TRBJ1-2, with TRBD1 identical over 8 bases. This CDR3 contains 15 residues. Trimming removed 7 bases from V and 4 bases from J; junction bases left unmatched: 11. The germline V gene encodes CDR1 MNHNS and CDR2 SASEGT. The CDR3 protein is CASISDVDRGYGYTF. CDR3 DNA sequence: TGTGCCAGCATCTCTGACGTCGACAGGGGCTATGGCTACACCTTC.

V gene TRBV12-3 or TRBV12-4 combines with J gene TRBJ2-1; TRBD1 matches at 7 bases. CDR3 length: 15 residues. Trimming removed 6 bases from V and 4 bases from J; junction bases left unmatched: 9. The CDR3 DNA sequence: TGTGCCAGCAGGATGACAGGGTCCGGATACAATGAGCAGTTCTTC. It yields the protein CASRMTGSGYNEQFF.

This CDR3 reads CASSDGLAASYEQYF. The CDR3 DNA reads TGTGCCAGCAGCGATGGACTAGCGGCCTCCTACGAGCAGTACTTC. The rearrangement links TRBV5-4 to TRBJ2-7; TRBD2 aligns across 10 bases. Germline V gives CDR1 SGHNT, CDR2 YYREEE (reference sequence). Trimming cost V 4 bases and J 0 bases; bases outside gene matches: 4. This CDR3 has 15 residues.

This clonotype has a count of ten or more. The V call is TRBV29-1, the J call TRBJ2-1, with D possibly TRBD2 on 6 matching bases. This CDR3 spans 12 amino acids. Germline CDR1 SQVTM, CDR2 ANQGSEA. Trimming removed 5 bases at V and 8 bases at J, with 13 bases between. DNA for the CDR3: TGCAGCGTTCGGGGACTGCAATATGAGCAGTTCTTC. Its protein is CSVRGLQYEQFF.

This clonotype was counted a single time. The chain couples TRBV21-1 to TRBJ2-5; the tabulated D call, TRBD1, remains unverified against the DNA. TRBV21-1 is flagged as a pseudogene. The CDR3 sequence is 15 residues long. CDR3: CASTPGWQNQETQYF. The CDR3 DNA is TGTGCCAGCACCCCGGGGTGGCAGAACCAAGAGACTCAGTACTTC.

The chain has TRBV5-1 and TRBJ2-7; TRBD1 might be the D (5 bases). Germline CDR1 is SGHRS and CDR2 is YFSETQ. The CDR3 spans 15 residues. V was pared by 1 base and J by 0 bases, with 11 bases between. The CDR3 DNA follows: TGCGCCAGCAGCTTGAAGGGGTTAAGCTCCTACGAGCAGTACTTC. It translates to CASSLKGLSSYEQYF.

This chain connects TRBV19 to TRBJ2-1; TRBD2 aligns across 8 bases. V trimming: 9 bases; J trimming: 7 bases; junction bases outside the gene matches: 11. This CDR3 comprises 14 residues. Germline CDR1 and CDR2: LNHDA and SQIVND (reference sequence). As DNA, the CDR3 is TGTGCCAGCCACCAAGCGGGAGAAAGAAATGAGCAGTTCTTC. This encodes CASHQAGERNEQFF.

This sequence joins TRBV9 and TRBJ2-6; TRBD1 agrees at 9 bases. This CDR3 has 14 amino acids. The J segment lost 11 bases and the V segment lost 0 bases, leaving 3 bases of the junction unmatched. Germline V gene data show CDR1 as SGDLS and CDR2 as YYNGEE. The DNA for the CDR3 is TGTGCCAGCAGCGTAGAGGACAGGGGAGACGTCCTGACTTTC. Its translation: CASSVEDRGDVLTF.

V and J are TRBV7-9 and TRBJ2-1; 10 positions agree with TRBD2. Germline CDR1 is SEHNR and CDR2 is FQNEAQ (reference sequence). V gave up 5 bases and J gave up 9 bases; unmatched junction bases: 13. The CDR3 has 16 amino acids. CDR3 sequence reads: CASSRGSGRAVGEQFF. For the CDR3, the DNA is TGTGCCAGCAGCCGAGGCAGCGGGAGGGCCGTAGGTGAGCAGTTCTTC.

The CDR3 loop reads CSVVGLADYTDTQYF. CDR3 nucleotides: TGCAGCGTTGTCGGACTAGCGGATTACACAGATACGCAGTATTTT. The J gene is TRBJ2-3, the V gene TRBV29-1; 10 bases are a match to TRBD2. The CDR3 sequence is 15 residues long. Per germline, CDR1 SQVTM and CDR2 ANQGSEA. Trimming removed 4 bases from V and 2 bases from J; junction bases left unmatched: 6.

This clonotype was picked up a small number of times. This rearrangement joins TRBV24-1 to TRBJ1-2; 7 bases agree with TRBD1. CDR1 and CDR2 from the germline V gene are KGHDR and SFDVKD. CDR3 length: 14 amino acids. J gave up 4 bases and V 3 bases, and 4 bases lay outside the gene matches. The CDR3 bases are TGTGCCACCAGTGATCCGAGACAGGGCTATGGCTACACCTTC. Its translation is CATSDPRQGYGYTF.

This rearrangement joins TRBV11-3 to TRBJ2-5; D call uncertain. Trimming stripped 1 base from V and 3 bases from J, with 15 bases between. Germline V lookup: CDR1 SGHNT, CDR2 YENEEA. CDR3 length: 16 amino acids. The CDR3 spells CASSLGAGKREETQYF. The CDR3 nucleotides are TGTGCCAGCAGCTTAGGGGCAGGCAAAAGAGAAGAGACCCAGTACTTC.

The J gene is TRBJ2-6, the V gene TRBV11-1, with TRBD1 matching 9 bases. The CDR3 is 19 amino acids. V lost 5 bases to trimming and J lost 0 bases; unmatched junction nucleotides: 11. Germline V lookup: CDR1 SGHAT, CDR2 FQDESV (reference sequence). CDR3 DNA sequence: TGTGCCAGCAGCCCGGGACAGGGATTTTTAAGCTCTGGGGCCAACGTCCTGACTTTC. This encodes CASSPGQGFLSSGANVLTF.

This clonotype was detected only a few times. This chain joins TRBV7-2 and TRBJ2-5; D perhaps matches TRBD1 (6 bases). Per germline, CDR1 SGHTA and CDR2 FQGNSA. Trimming removed 5 bases from V and 2 bases from J, with 15 bases in between. The CDR3 spans 15 residues. The chain's CDR3 is CASSPQTGSQETQYF. CDR3 in DNA: TGTGCCAGCAGCCCTCAGACAGGATCTCAAGAGACCCAGTACTTC.

This chain uses TRBV7-3 with TRBJ2-1; D perhaps matches TRBD1 (6 bases). Between the trimmed V and J ends, which lost 3 bases and 10 bases, there was a span of 13 bases. CDR1 SGHTA and CDR2 FQGTGA come from the germline V gene. This CDR3 has 13 amino acids. The CDR3: CASSFVQGSEQFF. The CDR3, as DNA: TGTGCCAGCAGCTTCGTGCAGGGGAGCGAGCAGTTCTTC.

The chain combines TRBV12-3 or TRBV12-4 with TRBJ1-1; D unresolved. Trimming took off 6 bases at V and 4 bases at J, with 15 bases between the two ends. The CDR3 covers 14 residues. CDR3 in DNA: TGTGCCAGCAGCCCGAACCCGGGTGGCACTGAAGCTTTCTTT. Its translation is CASSPNPGGTEAFF.

In this sample, this clonotype turned up a few times. The chain uses TRBV20-1 and TRBJ2-3; a possible D gene is TRBD1 (6 bases). CDR3 length: 15 amino acids. Germline V gives CDR1 DFQATT, CDR2 SNEGSKA (reference sequence). Trimming shortened V by 5 bases and J by 6 bases, and 21 bases separated the two germline ends. The DNA of the CDR3 is TGCAGTGCTGCCCACCATGGCACTAGGGGGGATACGCAGTATTTT. Its translation is CSAAHHGTRGDTQYF.

This clonotype came up a few times. The CDR3 coding sequence is TGTGCCAGCAGCTTCGACGGGGGGCCTACTAGCACAGATACGCAGTATTTT. This gives the protein CASSFDGGPTSTDTQYF. The V call is TRBV7-9, the J call TRBJ2-3; perhaps TRBD2 as D (7 bases). The germline V gene encodes CDR1 SEHNR and CDR2 FQNEAQ (reference sequence). V was trimmed by 3 bases and J by 0 bases, leaving 16 bases between them. This CDR3 is 17 amino acids long.

This clonotype was found once. A much larger clone is a single base away; this may be a read error. J is TRBJ1-1 and V is TRBV7-2; a possible D gene is TRBD1 (5 bases). CDR1 SGHTA and CDR2 FQGNSA come from the germline V gene. The CDR3 sequence is 16 residues long. Between the trimmed V and J ends, which lost 5 bases and 0 bases, there was a span of 16 bases. The CDR3 here is CASSLAGGLMNTEAFF. Here the CDR3 DNA reads TGTGCCAGCAGCCTCGCGGGGGGGTTGATGAACACTGAAGCTTTCTTT.

This clonotype has only a few counts. J is TRBJ2-7 and V is TRBV12-3 or TRBV12-4; perhaps TRBD1 as D (6 bases). The CDR3 has 14 amino acids. Trimming removed 4 bases at V and 7 bases at J, with 17 bases between. The CDR3 DNA is TGTGCCAGCAGTTCTACTGCTCAGGGGACGGAGCAGTACTTC. Residues: CASSSTAQGTEQYF.

The CDR3 protein is CASRSGRSTQYF. CDR3 bases: TGTGCCAGCAGGTCCGGACGGAGCACGCAGTATTTT. V gene TRBV6-2 or TRBV6-3 combines with J gene TRBJ2-3; D is unresolved. Germline assignment: CDR1 MNHEY and CDR2 SVGEGT. This CDR3 has 12 residues. V was clipped by 6 bases and J by 9 bases, with 13 bases between them.

This clonotype was seen a handful of times. The J gene is TRBJ1-1, the V gene TRBV24-1; TRBD1 matches at 11 bases. This CDR3 region has 15 residues. Germline V CDR1 and CDR2: KGHDR, SFDVKD. V lost 3 bases to trimming and J lost 8 bases; unmatched junction nucleotides: 7. For the CDR3, the DNA is TGTGCCACCAGTGATCCCGGGACAGGGGGTGAGGAAGCTTTCTTT. Residues: CATSDPGTGGEEAFF.